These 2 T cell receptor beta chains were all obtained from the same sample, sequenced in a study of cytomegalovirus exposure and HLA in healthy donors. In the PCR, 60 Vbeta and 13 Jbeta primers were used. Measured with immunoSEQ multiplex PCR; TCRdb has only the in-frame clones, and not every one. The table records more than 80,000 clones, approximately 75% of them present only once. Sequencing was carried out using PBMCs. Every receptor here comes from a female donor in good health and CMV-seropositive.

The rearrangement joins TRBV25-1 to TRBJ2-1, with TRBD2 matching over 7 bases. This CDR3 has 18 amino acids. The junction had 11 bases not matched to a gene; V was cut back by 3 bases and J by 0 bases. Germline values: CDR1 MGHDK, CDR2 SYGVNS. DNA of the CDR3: TGTGCCAGCAGTGACCCTGGGGGAGGGGCAAGCTCCTACAATGAGCAGTTCTTC. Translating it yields CASSDPGGGASSYNEQFF.

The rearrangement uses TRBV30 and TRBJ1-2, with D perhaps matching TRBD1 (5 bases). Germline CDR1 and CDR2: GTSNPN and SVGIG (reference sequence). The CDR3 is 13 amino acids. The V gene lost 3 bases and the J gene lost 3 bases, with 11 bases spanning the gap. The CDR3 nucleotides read TGTGCCTGGAGCACCGGCAGGGACTATGGCTACACCTTC. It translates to CAWSTGRDYGYTF.